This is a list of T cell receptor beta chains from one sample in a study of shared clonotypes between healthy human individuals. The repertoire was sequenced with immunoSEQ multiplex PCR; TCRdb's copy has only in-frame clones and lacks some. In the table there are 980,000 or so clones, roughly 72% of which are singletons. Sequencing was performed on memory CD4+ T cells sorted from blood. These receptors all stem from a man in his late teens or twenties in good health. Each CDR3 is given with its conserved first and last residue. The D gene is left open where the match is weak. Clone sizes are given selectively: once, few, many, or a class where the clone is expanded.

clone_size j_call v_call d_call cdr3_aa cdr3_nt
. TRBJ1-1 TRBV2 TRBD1 CASIPRGQNTEAFF TGTGCCAGCATTCCCAGGGGGCAGAACACTGAAGCTTTCTTT
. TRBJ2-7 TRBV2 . CASRTGREQYF TGTGCCAGCAGGACAGGGAGGGAGCAGTACTTC
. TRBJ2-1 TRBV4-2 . CASSQDRAAYSYNEQFF TGTGCCAGCAGCCAAGATAGAGCGGCCTACTCCTACAATGAGCAGTTCTTC
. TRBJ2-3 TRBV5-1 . CASSSTGPLRRDTQYF TGCGCCAGCAGCTCAACGGGACCCCTCAGGAGAGATACGCAGTATTTT
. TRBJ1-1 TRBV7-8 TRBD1 CASSVKQGGTEAFF TGTGCCAGCAGTGTAAAGCAGGGGGGGACTGAAGCTTTCTTT
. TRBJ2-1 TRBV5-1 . CASSYRDGNEQFF TGCGCCAGCAGCTACCGGGACGGAAATGAGCAGTTCTTC
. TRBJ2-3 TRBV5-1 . CASSLGQGKATDTQYF TGCGCCAGCAGCCTTGGGCAGGGGAAAGCCACAGATACGCAGTATTTT
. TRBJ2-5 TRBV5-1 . CASSLDGGTRQETQYF TGCGCCAGCAGCTTGGATGGAGGTACTCGTCAAGAGACCCAGTACTTC
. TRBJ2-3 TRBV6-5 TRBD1 CASSYSRQGDTQYF TGTGCCAGCAGTTACTCACGACAGGGAGATACGCAGTATTTT
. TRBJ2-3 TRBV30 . CAWSVGDTQYF TGTGCCTGGAGTGTAGGAGATACGCAGTATTTT
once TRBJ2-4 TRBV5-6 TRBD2 CASSLLAGGGNIQYF TGTGCCAGCAGCCTACTAGCGGGTGGCGGAAACATTCAGTACTTC
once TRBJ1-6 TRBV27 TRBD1 CASSRQGYNSPLHF TGTGCCAGCAGTAGACAGGGCTATAATTCACCCCTCCACTTT
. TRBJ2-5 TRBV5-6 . CASSHYSQETQYF TGTGCCAGCAGCCACTATTCTCAAGAGACCCAGTACTTC
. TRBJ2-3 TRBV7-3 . CASSSGPGLDTQYF TGTGCCAGCAGTTCCGGACCAGGCCTCGATACGCAGTATTTT
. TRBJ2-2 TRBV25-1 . CASTNGVTGELFF TGTGCCAGCACCAACGGAGTTACCGGGGAGCTGTTTTTT
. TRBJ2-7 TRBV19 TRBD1 CAGQGSRSYEQYF TGTGCCGGACAGGGGTCCCGCTCCTACGAGCAGTACTTC
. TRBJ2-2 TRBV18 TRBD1 CASSPLGTGGTGELFF TGTGCCAGCTCACCCCTCGGGACAGGGGGTACCGGGGAGCTGTTTTTT
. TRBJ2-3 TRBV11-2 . CASSPRGPTDTQYF TGTGCCAGCAGCCCACGGGGTCCCACAGATACGCAGTATTTT
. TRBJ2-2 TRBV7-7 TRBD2 CASSLRAGGPNTGELFF TGTGCTAGCAGCTTAAGAGCGGGAGGGCCCAACACCGGGGAGCTGTTTTTT
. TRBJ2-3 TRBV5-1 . CASSQDEIRGTDTQYF TGCGCCAGCAGCCAGGATGAAATTCGGGGCACAGATACGCAGTATTTT
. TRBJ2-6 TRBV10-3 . CAIGGQKNSGANVLTF TGTGCCATCGGCGGGCAGAAGAACTCTGGGGCCAACGTCCTGACTTTC
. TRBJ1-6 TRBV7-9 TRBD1 CASSLVTGDSPLHF TGTGCCAGCAGCTTAGTCACAGGGGACTCACCCCTCCACTTT
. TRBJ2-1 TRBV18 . CASSIQGIRSEQFF TGTGCCAGCTCAATACAGGGAATTCGGAGTGAGCAGTTCTTC
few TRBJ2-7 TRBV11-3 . CASSFSRLSEQYF TGTGCCAGCAGCTTTTCCAGGTTAAGCGAGCAGTACTTC
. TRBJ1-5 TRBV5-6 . CASSLGAGPSNQPQHF TGTGCCAGCAGCTTGGGCGCAGGCCCTAGCAATCAGCCCCAGCATTTT
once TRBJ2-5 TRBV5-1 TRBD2 CASRQGDGLAGGRKQETQYF TGCGCCAGCAGGCAGGGGGACGGACTAGCGGGAGGGCGAAAGCAAGAGACCCAGTACTTC
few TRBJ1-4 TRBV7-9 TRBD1 CASSRTGTGKLFF TGTGCCAGCTCGCGGACAGGGACGGGAAAACTGTTTTTT
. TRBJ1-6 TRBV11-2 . CASSQKGQIYPPLHF TGTGCCAGCAGCCAAAAAGGACAGATTTATCCACCCCTCCACTTT
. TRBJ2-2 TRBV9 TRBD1 CASSVVGQGDGELFF TGTGCCAGCAGCGTAGTAGGACAGGGGGACGGGGAGCTGTTTTTT
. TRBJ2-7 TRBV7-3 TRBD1 CASSGPRQGFYEQYF TGTGCCAGCAGCGGTCCGAGACAGGGATTTTACGAGCAGTACTTC
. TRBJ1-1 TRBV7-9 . CASSPRTANTEAFF TGTGCCAGCAGCCCGCGGACAGCTAACACTGAAGCTTTCTTT
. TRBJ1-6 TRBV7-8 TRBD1 CASSATGLNSPLHF TGTGCCAGCAGCGCGACAGGGCTTAATTCACCCCTCCACTTT
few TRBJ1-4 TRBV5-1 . CASSPQGKANEKLFF TGCGCCAGCAGCCCCCAGGGGAAGGCTAATGAAAAACTGTTTTTT
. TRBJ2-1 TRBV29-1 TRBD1 CSVEGGTGHNEQFF TGCAGCGTTGAAGGAGGGACAGGGCACAATGAGCAGTTCTTC
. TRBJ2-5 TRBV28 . CASSPPAQETQYF TGTGCCAGCAGTCCGCCAGCGCAGGAGACCCAGTACTTC
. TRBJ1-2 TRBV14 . CASSPPGGAPPLF TGTGCCAGCAGCCCCCCGGGAGGGGCTCCTCCTCTCTTC
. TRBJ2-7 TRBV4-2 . CASSQGRSNPSYEQYF TGTGCCAGCAGCCAAGGCAGAAGCAACCCTTCCTACGAGCAGTACTTC
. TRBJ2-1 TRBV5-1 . CASNPLGSYNEQFF TGCGCCAGCAATCCCCTGGGCTCCTACAATGAGCAGTTCTTC
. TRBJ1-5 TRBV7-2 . CASSLRGTGNQPQHF TGTGCCAGCAGCTTAAGAGGGACCGGCAATCAGCCCCAGCATTTT
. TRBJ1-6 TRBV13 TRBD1 CASSLGRSGGTGSRSPLHF TGTGCCAGCAGCTTAGGCCGGAGCGGCGGGACAGGGTCGCGTTCACCCCTCCACTTT